A few counts support the clone carrying this TCR beta chain. The record originates from a study of shared clonotypes between healthy human individuals. TCRdb keeps only in-frame clones here, not all; method: immunoSEQ multiplex PCR. The table lists about 770,000 clones, around 70% of them singletons, with approximately 2% in the top ten. Germline CDR1 and CDR2: SGHDT and YYEEEE. V dropped 1 base and J dropped 6; count of bases not matched to a gene: 4. The CDR3 is 15 residues long. The J gene is TRBJ2-1, the V gene TRBV5-6; 10 bases align to TRBD2. This receptor was identified in a woman aged 25-40 years in good health. Sequenced: memory CD4+ T cells sorted from blood. As for subset: CD45RA-negative fraction. Written as DNA, the CDR3 is TGTGCCAGCAGCTTGTTTCTAGCGGGAGTCAATGAGCAGTTCTTC. Protein: CASSLFLAGVNEQFF.